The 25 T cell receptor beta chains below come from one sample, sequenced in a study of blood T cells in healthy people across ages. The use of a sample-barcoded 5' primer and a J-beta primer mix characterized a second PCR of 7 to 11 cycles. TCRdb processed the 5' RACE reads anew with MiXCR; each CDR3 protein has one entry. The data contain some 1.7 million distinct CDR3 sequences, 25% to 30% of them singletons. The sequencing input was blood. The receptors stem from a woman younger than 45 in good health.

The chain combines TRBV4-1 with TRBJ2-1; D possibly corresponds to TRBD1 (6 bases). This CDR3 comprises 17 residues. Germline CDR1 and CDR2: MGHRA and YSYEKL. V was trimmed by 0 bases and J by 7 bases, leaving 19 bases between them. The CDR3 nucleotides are TGCGCCAGCAGCCAAGAGTTCGGACAGACCGTAGGGAATGAGCAGTTCTTC. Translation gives CASSQEFGQTVGNEQFF.

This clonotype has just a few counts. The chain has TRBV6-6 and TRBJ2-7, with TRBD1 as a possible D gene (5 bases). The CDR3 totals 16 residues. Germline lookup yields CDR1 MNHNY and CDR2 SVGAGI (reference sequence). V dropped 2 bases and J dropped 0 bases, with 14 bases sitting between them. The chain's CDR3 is CASSYALGASSYEQYF. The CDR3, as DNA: TGTGCCAGCAGTTACGCCCTAGGGGCTAGCTCCTACGAGCAGTACTTC.

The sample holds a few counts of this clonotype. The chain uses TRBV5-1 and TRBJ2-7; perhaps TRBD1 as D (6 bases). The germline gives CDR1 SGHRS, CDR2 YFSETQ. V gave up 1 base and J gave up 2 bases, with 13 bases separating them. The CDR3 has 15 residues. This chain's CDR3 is CASSLTGGPTYEQYF. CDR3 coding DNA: TGCGCCAGCAGCTTGACTGGGGGCCCCACCTACGAGCAGTACTTC.

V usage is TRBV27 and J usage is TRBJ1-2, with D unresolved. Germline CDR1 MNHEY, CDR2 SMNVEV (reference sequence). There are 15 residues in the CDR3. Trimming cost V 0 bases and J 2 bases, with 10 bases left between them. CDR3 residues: CASSLSGGNNYGYTF. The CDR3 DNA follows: TGTGCCAGCAGTTTATCTGGTGGAAACAACTATGGCTACACCTTC.

The CDR3, as DNA: TGTGCCATCAGTCGGGGACGGGACTGTAACATTCAGTACTTC. It yields the protein CAISRGRDCNIQYF. V usage is TRBV10-3 and J usage is TRBJ2-4; perhaps TRBD2 as D (6 bases). V gave up 5 bases and J gave up 7 bases, with 15 bases separating them. Germline V gives CDR1 ENHRY, CDR2 SYGVKD. This CDR3 region has 14 residues.

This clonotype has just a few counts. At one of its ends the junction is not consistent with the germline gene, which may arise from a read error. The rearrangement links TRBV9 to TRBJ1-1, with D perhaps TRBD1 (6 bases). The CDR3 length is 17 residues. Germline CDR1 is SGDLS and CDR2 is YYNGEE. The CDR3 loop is CAISSRDKISMNTEAFF. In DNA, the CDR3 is TGTGCCATCAGCTCGCGGGACAAGATTTCTATGAACACTGAAGCTTTCTTT.

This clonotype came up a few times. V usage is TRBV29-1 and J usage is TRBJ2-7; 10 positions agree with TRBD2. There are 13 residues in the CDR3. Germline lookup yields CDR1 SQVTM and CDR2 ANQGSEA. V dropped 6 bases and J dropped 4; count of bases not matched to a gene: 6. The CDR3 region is CSVSSGGVYEQYF. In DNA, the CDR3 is TGCAGCGTCTCGAGCGGGGGGGTATACGAGCAGTACTTC.

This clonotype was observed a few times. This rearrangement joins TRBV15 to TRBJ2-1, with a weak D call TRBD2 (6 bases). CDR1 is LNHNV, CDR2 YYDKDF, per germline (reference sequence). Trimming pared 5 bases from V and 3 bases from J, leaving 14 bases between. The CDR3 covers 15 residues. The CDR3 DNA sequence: TGTGCCACCAGCCTATCACCGGGACTCTACAATGAGCAGTTCTTC. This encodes CATSLSPGLYNEQFF.

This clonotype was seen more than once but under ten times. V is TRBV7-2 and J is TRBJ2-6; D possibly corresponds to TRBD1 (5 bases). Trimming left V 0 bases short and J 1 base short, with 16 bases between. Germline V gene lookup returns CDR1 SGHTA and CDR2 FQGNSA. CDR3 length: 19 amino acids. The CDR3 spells CASSLALGAGNSGANVLTF. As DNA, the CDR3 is TGTGCCAGCAGCTTAGCGCTAGGGGCAGGGAATTCTGGGGCCAACGTCCTGACTTTC. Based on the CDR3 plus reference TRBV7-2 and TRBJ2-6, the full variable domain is GAGVSQSPSNKVTEKGKDVELRCDPISGHTALYWYRQSLGQGLEFLIYFQGNSAPDKSGLPSDRFSAERTGGSVSTLTIQRTQQEDSAVYLCASSLALGAGNSGANVLTFGAGSRLTVL.

CDR3: CASSLGSREETQYF. CDR3 sequence (DNA): TGTGCCAGCAGCTTAGGTTCCCGAGAAGAGACCCAGTACTTC. V usage is TRBV7-9 and J usage is TRBJ2-5; D not resolved. V was trimmed by 1 base and J by 3 bases, leaving 9 bases between them. Per the germline V gene, CDR1 is SEHNR and CDR2 is FQNEAQ (reference sequence). The CDR3 contains 14 residues.

CDR3 nucleotides: TGTGCCAGCCAGGGCGGGGCAGACACCGGTGAGCAGTTCTTC. Its translation: CASQGGADTGEQFF. V is TRBV6-1 and J is TRBJ2-1, with D perhaps TRBD2 (6 bases). This CDR3 is built from 14 residues. Trimming stripped 8 bases from V and 9 bases from J, with 20 bases between. Germline assignment: CDR1 MNHNS and CDR2 SASEGT.

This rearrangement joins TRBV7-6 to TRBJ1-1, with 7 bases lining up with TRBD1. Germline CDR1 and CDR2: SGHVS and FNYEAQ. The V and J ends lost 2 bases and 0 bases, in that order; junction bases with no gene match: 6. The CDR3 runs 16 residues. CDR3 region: CASSLKTGRMNTEAFF. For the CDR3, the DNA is TGTGCCAGCAGCTTAAAGACAGGGAGGATGAACACTGAAGCTTTCTTT. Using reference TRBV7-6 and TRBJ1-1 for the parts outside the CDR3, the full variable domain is GAGVSQSPRYKVTKRGQDVALRCDPISGHVSLYWYRQALGQGPEFLTYFNYEAQQDKSGLPNDRFSAERPEGSISTLTIQRTEQRDSAMYRCASSLKTGRMNTEAFFGQGTRLTVV.

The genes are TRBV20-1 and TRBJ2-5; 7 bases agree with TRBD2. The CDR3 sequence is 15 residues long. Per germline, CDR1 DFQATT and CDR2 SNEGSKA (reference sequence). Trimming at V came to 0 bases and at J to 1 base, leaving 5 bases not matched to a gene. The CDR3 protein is CSARETQRGQETQYF. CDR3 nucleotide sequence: TGCAGTGCTAGAGAGACCCAGCGGGGCCAAGAGACCCAGTACTTC.

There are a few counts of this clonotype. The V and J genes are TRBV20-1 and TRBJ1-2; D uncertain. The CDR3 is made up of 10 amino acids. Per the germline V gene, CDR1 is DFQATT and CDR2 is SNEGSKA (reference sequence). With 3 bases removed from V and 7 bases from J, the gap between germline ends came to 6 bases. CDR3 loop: CSASLAGYTF. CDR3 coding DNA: TGCAGTGCTAGTCTTGCTGGCTACACCTTC.

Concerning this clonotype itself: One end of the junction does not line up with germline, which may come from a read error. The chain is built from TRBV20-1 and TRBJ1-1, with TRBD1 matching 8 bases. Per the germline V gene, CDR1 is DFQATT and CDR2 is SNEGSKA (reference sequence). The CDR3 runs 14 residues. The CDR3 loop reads CSARQGNANTEAFF. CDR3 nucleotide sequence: TGCAGCGCTAGACAGGGGAACGCGAACACTGAAGCTTTCTTT.

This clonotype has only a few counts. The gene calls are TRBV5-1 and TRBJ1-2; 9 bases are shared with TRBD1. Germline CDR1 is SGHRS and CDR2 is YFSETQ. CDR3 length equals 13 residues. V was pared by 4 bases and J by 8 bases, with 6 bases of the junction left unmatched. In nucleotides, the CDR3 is TGCGCCAGCAGCGCCCGGGACAGGGAAGGCTACACCTTC. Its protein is CASSARDREGYTF.

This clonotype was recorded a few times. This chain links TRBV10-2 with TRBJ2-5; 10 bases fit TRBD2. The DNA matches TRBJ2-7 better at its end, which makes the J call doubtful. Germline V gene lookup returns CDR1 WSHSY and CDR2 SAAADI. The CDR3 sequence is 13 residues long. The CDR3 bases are TGCGCCAGCAGGCCGGGACTAGCGTTCGAGCAGTACTTC. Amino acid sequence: CASRPGLAFEQYF.

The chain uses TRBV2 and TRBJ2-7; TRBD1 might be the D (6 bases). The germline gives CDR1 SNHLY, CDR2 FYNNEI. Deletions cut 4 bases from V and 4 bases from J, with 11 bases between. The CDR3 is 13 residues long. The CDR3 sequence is CASSGQVPYEQYF. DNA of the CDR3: TGTGCCAGCAGTGGACAGGTGCCTTACGAGCAGTACTTC.

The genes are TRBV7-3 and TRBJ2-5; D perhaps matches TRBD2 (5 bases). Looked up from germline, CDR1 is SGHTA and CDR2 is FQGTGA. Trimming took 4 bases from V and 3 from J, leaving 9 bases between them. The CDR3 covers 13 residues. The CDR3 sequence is CASSYAGEETQYF. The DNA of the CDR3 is TGTGCCAGCAGCTACGCCGGGGAAGAGACCCAGTACTTC. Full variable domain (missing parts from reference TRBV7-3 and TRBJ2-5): GAGVSQTPSNKVTEKGKYVELRCDPISGHTALYWYRQSLGQGPEFLIYFQGTGAADDSGLPNDRFFAVRPEGSVSTLKIQRTERGDSAVYLCASSYAGEETQYFGPGTRLLVL.

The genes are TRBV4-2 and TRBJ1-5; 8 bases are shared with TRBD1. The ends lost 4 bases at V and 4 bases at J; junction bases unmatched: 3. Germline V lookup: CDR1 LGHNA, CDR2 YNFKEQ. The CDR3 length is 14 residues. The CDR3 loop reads CASSPGGANQPQHF. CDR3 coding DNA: TGTGCCAGCAGCCCAGGGGGCGCGAATCAGCCCCAGCATTTT.

The CDR3 coding sequence is TGCAGGGAATGGGGCAGCTTTTCACCCCTCCACTTT. Translated: CREWGSFSPLHF. The V and J genes are TRBV29-1 and TRBJ1-6; D is possibly TRBD1 (5 bases). Germline V gene lookup returns CDR1 SQVTM and CDR2 ANQGSEA. The CDR3 runs 12 residues.

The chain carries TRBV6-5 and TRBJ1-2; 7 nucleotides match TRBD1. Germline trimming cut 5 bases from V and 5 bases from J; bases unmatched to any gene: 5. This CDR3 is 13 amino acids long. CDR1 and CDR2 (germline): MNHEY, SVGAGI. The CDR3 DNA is TGTGCCAGCAGTGACAGGGCCGGGTATGGCTACACCTTC. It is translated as CASSDRAGYGYTF.

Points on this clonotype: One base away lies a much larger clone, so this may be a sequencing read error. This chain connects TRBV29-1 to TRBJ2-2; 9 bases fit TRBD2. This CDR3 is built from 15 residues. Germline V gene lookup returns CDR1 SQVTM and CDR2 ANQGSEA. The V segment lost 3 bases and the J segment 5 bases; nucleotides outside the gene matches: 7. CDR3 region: CSVEELAGLTGELFF. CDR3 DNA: TGCAGCGTTGAGGAGCTAGCGGGACTGACCGGGGAGCTGTTTTTT.

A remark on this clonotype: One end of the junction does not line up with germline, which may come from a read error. The CDR3 loop reads CAGSSRLNTEAFF. The CDR3 coding sequence is TGTGCCGGCAGCTCGCGTTTGAACACTGAAGCTTTCTTT. J is TRBJ1-1 and V is TRBV7-9, with unresolved D. The CDR3 is 13 residues long. CDR1 and CDR2 from the germline V gene are SEHNR and FQNEAQ (reference sequence).

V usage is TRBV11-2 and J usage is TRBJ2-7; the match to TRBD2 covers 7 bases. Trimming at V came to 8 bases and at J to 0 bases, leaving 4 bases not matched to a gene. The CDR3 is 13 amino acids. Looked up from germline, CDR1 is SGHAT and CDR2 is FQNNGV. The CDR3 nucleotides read TGTGCCAGCGGTAGCGGGCCCTCCTACGAGCAGTACTTC. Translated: CASGSGPSYEQYF.